Below are 14 T cell receptor beta chains sequenced from a single sample in a study of shared T cell receptors in the human thymus. Method: immunoSEQ multiplex PCR; TCRdb's copy keeps in-frame clones and lacks some. The top ten clones hold 0.0094% of a sample with hundreds of thousands of clones, approximately 87% of them seen once. The data were also submitted as part of a second study, on human thymus T cells.

Sequencing input: thymocytes. These receptors originate from a boy younger than two with a congenital heart defect.

This clone was seen more than once but under ten times. The chain uses TRBV14 and TRBJ1-1; 7 bases are a match to TRBD1. After removal of 0 bases from V and 11 bases from J, the junction contained 3 bases not matched to a gene. CDR1 and CDR2 from the germline V gene are SGHDN and FVKESK. The CDR3 covers 12 residues. Here the CDR3 reads CASSQDKGAAFF. The CDR3 DNA reads TGTGCCAGCAGCCAAGACAAGGGGGCGGCTTTCTTT.

This clone was detected only once. The chain joins TRBV30 to TRBJ1-1, with 8 bases fitting TRBD1. Germline trimming cut 5 bases from V and 1 base from J; bases unmatched to any gene: 12. Germline lookup yields CDR1 GTSNPN and CDR2 SVGIG (reference sequence). This CDR3 comprises 16 residues. The CDR3 here is CAWLPDRERGNTEAFF. The CDR3 DNA sequence: TGTGCCTGGCTCCCGGACAGGGAGCGCGGGAACACTGAAGCTTTCTTT.

The J gene is TRBJ1-4, the V gene TRBV28, with 9 bases aligning to TRBD1. The CDR3 runs 14 residues. V dropped 3 bases and J dropped 8; count of bases not matched to a gene: 4. In germline, CDR1 is MDHEN, CDR2 SYDVKM. The CDR3 DNA reads as TGTGCCAGCAGTTTGGGGACAGGGTGGGAAAAACTGTTTTTT. Its protein is CASSLGTGWEKLFF.

The chain combines TRBV28 with TRBJ1-5; TRBD1 is a possible D gene (5 bases). Germline V gene sequence: CDR1 MDHEN, CDR2 SYDVKM. Trimming removed 2 bases at V and 11 bases at J, with 22 bases between. This CDR3 has 16 amino acids. The CDR3 region is CASSLEGIESRGAQHF. The CDR3 DNA reads as TGTGCCAGCAGTTTAGAGGGTATCGAGTCCCGGGGGGCCCAGCATTTT.

The CDR3 DNA follows: TGCGCCAGCAGCCGGGACAGGGGCTCCTACGAGCAGTACTTC. It translates to CASSRDRGSYEQYF. The rearrangement links TRBV4-1 to TRBJ2-7; 10 bases are shared with TRBD1. CDR3 length: 14 residues. Germline V gives CDR1 MGHRA, CDR2 YSYEKL. The V gene end was trimmed by 4 bases and the J gene end by 0 bases; junction bases not matched to a gene: 0.

The CDR3 DNA reads TGCGCCAGCAGCCCGCGACAGGGGATTAACTATGGCTACACCTTC. It is translated as CASSPRQGINYGYTF. The V call is TRBV4-1, the J call TRBJ1-2, with 8 bases identical to TRBD1. CDR1 and CDR2 from the germline V gene are MGHRA and YSYEKL. This CDR3 has 15 residues. The V gene end was trimmed by 4 bases and the J gene end by 1 base; junction bases not matched to a gene: 5.

The rearrangement uses TRBV14 and TRBJ1-5; 9 bases agree with TRBD1. CDR3 length: 16 amino acids. V lost 6 bases to trimming and J lost 5 bases; unmatched junction nucleotides: 11. CDR1 is SGHDN, CDR2 FVKESK, per germline. The DNA of the CDR3 is TGTGCCAGCAGTCAATTGACCACAGGGGGCGATCAGCCCCAGCATTTT. It translates to CASSQLTTGGDQPQHF.

The gene calls are TRBV27 and TRBJ1-6; D may be TRBD1 (6 bases). The germline gives CDR1 MNHEY, CDR2 SMNVEV (reference sequence). CDR3 size: 12 residues. V was pared by 8 bases and J by 9 bases, with 11 bases between. The CDR3 DNA reads TGTGCCAGCCGTGGGGGCGGTTCACCCCTCCACTTT. Its translation is CASRGGGSPLHF.

V is TRBV30 and J is TRBJ1-2; perhaps TRBD1 as D (6 bases). Per germline, CDR1 GTSNPN and CDR2 SVGIG (reference sequence). V lost 8 bases and J 6 bases, leaving 19 bases between the germline ends. The CDR3 spans 13 residues. The CDR3 DNA reads as TGTGCCGGTAAAAGGGGGGGAACAGATGGCTACACCTTC. This encodes CAGKRGGTDGYTF. Full variable domain (outside the CDR3, taken from reference TRBV30 and TRBJ1-2): SQTIHQWPATLVQPVGSPLSLECTVEGTSNPNLYWYRQAAGRGLQLLFYSVGIGQISSEVPQNLSASRPQDRQFILSSKKLLLSDSGFYLCAGKRGGTDGYTFGSGTRLTVV.

This clone was seen only once. The rearrangement joins TRBV4-1 to TRBJ2-3; D might be TRBD2 (6 bases). This CDR3 region has 15 residues. V dropped 1 base and J dropped 1 base, with 9 bases sitting between them. Germline loops: CDR1 MGHRA, CDR2 YSYEKL. The DNA for the CDR3 is TGCGCCAGCAGCCAAGTTTGGGAGGGCACAGATACGCAGTATTTT. Amino acids: CASSQVWEGTDTQYF.

The V and J genes are TRBV4-3 and TRBJ2-7; the match to TRBD1 covers 10 bases. From germline, CDR1 is LGHNA and CDR2 YSLEER. The CDR3 contains 18 residues. Losses at the gene ends were 0 bases for V and 0 bases for J; bases not matched to a gene: 8. The CDR3 here is CASSQEEDRGSSSYEQYF. In DNA form, the CDR3 reads TGCGCCAGCAGCCAAGAGGAGGACAGGGGGAGTAGCTCCTACGAGCAGTACTTC.

The V call is TRBV28, the J call TRBJ2-1; D not certain. The CDR3 covers 13 residues. The germline V gene has CDR1 MDHEN and CDR2 SYDVKM. V was shortened by 4 bases and J by 4 bases, with 8 bases between the two germline ends. CDR3 residues: CASSSLRYNEQFF. In DNA form, the CDR3 reads TGTGCCAGCAGTTCGTTACGGTACAATGAGCAGTTCTTC.

The V gene is TRBV13, the J gene TRBJ2-1; possible D gene TRBD2, 6 bases. Trimming stripped 3 bases from V and 2 bases from J, with 14 bases between. The CDR3 is 16 amino acids. Germline assignment: CDR1 PRHDT and CDR2 FYEKMQ (reference sequence). This chain's CDR3 is CASSFSAGRAYNEQFF. The CDR3 region has the DNA TGTGCCAGCAGCTTCTCGGCGGGGCGGGCCTACAATGAGCAGTTCTTC.

The V call is TRBV28, the J call TRBJ1-4; D gene uncertain. The CDR3 contains 16 residues. V lost 6 bases to trimming and J lost 0 bases, with 14 bases between them. Germline V lookup: CDR1 MDHEN, CDR2 SYDVKM. Here the CDR3 reads CASSPTRPATNEKLFF. Here the CDR3 DNA reads TGTGCCAGCAGCCCGACACGACCCGCAACTAATGAAAAACTGTTTTTT.